This T cell receptor beta chain was sequenced during a study of blood T cell repertoires in COVID-19. Study summary: Specimens from acute and convalescent COVID-19 originated in the United States, Italy and Spain. PBMCs, B-cell-depleted T cells, or T cells were the source of the cDNA or gDNA that made up the material.

The V gene's germline CDR1 is LGHDT and CDR2 YNNKEL (reference sequence). CDR3 size: 15 residues. V lost 6 bases, J lost 3 bases, and 15 bases lay in between. This clone was recorded only once. Sequencing was performed with immunoSEQ multiplex PCR; in TCRdb, only in-frame clones are kept and a portion is missing. The table records about 76,000 clones, 65% to 90% of them present only once. This chain joins TRBV3-1 (or the pseudogene TRBV3-2) and TRBJ2-1; TRBD2 is a possible D gene (6 bases). The sequence was obtained from an elderly man with acute or convalescent COVID-19. Specimen: peripheral blood. The CDR3, as DNA: TGTGCCAGCAGTCTCAGACTGGGGGGCTACAATGAGCAGTTCTTC. It is translated as CASSLRLGGYNEQFF.